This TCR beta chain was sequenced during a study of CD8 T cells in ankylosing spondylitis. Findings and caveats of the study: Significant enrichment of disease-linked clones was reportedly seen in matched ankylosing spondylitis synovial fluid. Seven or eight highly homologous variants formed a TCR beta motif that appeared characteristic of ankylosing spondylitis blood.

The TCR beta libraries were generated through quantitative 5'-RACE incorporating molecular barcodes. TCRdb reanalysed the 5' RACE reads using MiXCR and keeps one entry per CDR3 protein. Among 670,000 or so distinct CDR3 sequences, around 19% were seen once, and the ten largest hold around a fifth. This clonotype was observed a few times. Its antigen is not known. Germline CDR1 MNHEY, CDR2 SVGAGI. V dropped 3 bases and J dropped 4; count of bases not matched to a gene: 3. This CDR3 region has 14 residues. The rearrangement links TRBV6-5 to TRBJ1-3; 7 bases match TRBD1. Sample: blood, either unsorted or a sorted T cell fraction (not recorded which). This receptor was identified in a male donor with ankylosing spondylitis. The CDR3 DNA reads TGTGCCAGCAGTTATCTGACAGGGGGAAACACCATATATTTT. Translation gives CASSYLTGGNTIYF.